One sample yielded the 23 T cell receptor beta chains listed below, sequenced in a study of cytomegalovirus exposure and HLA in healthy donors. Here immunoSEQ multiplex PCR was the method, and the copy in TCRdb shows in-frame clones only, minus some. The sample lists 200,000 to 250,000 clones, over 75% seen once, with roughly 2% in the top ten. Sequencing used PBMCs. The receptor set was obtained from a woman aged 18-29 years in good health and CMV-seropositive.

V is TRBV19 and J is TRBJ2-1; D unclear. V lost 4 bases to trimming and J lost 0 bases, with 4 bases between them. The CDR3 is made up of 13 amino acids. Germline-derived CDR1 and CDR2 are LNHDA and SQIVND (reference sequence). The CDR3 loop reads CASSNSSYNEQFF. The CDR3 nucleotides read TGTGCCAGTAGTAATAGCTCCTACAATGAGCAGTTCTTC.

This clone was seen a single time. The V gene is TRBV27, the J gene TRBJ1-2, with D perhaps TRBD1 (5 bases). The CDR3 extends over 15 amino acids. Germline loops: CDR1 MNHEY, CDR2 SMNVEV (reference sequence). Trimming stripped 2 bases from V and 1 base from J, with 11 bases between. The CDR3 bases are TGTGCCAGCAGTTTAAGAGTGGGGGGTAACTATGGCTACACCTTC. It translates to CASSLRVGGNYGYTF.

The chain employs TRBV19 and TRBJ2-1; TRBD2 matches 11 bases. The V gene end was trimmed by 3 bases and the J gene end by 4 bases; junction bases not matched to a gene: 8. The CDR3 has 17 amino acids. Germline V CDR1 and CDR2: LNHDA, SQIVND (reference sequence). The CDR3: CASSIYGTSGFYNEQFF. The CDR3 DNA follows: TGTGCCAGTAGTATTTACGGGACTAGCGGATTTTACAATGAGCAGTTCTTC.

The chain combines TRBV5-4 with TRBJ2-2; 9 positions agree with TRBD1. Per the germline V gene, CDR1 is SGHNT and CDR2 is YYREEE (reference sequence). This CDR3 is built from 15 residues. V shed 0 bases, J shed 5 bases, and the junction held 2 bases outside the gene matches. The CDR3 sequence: CASSLGTGATGELFF. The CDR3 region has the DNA TGTGCCAGCAGCTTGGGGACAGGGGCGACCGGGGAGCTGTTTTTT.

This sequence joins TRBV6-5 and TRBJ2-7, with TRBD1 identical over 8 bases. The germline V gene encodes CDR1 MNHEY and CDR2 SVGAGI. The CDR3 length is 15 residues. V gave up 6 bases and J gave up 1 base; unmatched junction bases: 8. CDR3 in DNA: TGTGCCAGCAGCCCTACCCAGGGGGCGTCCTACGAGCAGTACTTC. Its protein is CASSPTQGASYEQYF.

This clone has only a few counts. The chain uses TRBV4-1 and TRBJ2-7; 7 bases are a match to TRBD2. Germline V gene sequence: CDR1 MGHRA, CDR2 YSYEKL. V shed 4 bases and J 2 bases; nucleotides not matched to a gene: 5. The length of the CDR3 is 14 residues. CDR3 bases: TGCGCCAGCAGCCTGCGGGGGAGCACCTACGAGCAGTACTTC. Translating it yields CASSLRGSTYEQYF.

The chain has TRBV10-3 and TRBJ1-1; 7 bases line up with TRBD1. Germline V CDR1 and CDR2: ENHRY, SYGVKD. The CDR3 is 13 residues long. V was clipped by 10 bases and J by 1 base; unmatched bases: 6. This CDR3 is CASGDRENTEAFF. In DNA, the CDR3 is TGTGCCAGCGGAGACAGGGAGAACACTGAAGCTTTCTTT.

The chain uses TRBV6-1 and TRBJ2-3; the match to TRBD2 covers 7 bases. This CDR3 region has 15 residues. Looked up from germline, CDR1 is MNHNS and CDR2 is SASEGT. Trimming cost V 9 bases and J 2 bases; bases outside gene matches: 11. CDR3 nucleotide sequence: TGTGCCAGTATTGAGCGGGACGCAACCACAGATACGCAGTATTTT. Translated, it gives CASIERDATTDTQYF.

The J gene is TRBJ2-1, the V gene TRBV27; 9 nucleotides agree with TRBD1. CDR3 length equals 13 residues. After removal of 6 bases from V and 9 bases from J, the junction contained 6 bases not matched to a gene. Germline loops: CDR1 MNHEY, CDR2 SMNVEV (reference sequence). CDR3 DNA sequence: TGTGCCAGCAGGGGACAGGGCGGGAGTGAGCAGTTCTTC. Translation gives CASRGQGGSEQFF.

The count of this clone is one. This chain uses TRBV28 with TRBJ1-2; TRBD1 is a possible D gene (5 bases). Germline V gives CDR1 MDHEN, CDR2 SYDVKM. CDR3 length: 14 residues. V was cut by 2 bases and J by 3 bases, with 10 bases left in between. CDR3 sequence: CASSLGAGDYGYTF. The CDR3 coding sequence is TGTGCCAGCAGTTTAGGGGCAGGAGACTATGGCTACACCTTC.

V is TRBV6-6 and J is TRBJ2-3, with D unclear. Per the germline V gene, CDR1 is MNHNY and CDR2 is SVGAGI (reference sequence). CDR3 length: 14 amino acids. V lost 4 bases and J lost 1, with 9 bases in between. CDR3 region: CASSSISGTDTQYF. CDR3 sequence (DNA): TGTGCCAGCAGTTCGATATCGGGCACAGATACGCAGTATTTT.

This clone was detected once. The CDR3 DNA reads TGTGCCAGCATTATTGGAGGGTCTAGCCGAAAGAACACCGGGGAGCTGTTTTTT. This translates into CASIIGGSSRKNTGELFF. This chain joins TRBV2 and TRBJ2-2; D might be TRBD2 (6 bases). V was pared by 7 bases and J by 1 base, with 22 bases between. CDR1 is SNHLY and CDR2 is FYNNEI in the germline V gene. This CDR3 comprises 18 residues.

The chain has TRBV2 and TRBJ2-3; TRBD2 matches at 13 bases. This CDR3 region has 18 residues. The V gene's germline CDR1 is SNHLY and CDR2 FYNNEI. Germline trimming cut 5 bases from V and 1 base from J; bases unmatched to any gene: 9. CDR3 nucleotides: TGTGCCAGCAGTCTACTAGCGGGAGGGCCTGGGGGCACAGATACGCAGTATTTT. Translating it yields CASSLLAGGPGGTDTQYF. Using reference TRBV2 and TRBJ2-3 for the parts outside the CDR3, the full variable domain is EPEVTQTPSHQVTQMGQEVILRCVPISNHLYFYWYRQILGQKVEFLVSFYNNEISEKSEIFDDQFSVERPDGSNFTLKIRSTKLEDSAMYFCASSLLAGGPGGTDTQYFGPGTRLTVL.

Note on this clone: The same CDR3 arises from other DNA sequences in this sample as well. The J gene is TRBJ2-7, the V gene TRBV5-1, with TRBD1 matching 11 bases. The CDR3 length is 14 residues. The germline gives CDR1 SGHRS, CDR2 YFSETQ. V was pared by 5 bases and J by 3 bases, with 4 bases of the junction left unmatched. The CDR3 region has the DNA TGCGCCAGCAGTCCCGGGACAGGGGGCTACGAGCAGTACTTC. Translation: CASSPGTGGYEQYF.

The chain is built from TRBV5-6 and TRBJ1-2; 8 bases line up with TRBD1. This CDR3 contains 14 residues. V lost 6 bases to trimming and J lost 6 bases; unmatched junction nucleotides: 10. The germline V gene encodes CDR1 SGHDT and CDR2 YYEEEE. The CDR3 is CASNQRDRYNGYTF. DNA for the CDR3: TGTGCCAGCAACCAAAGGGACAGGTACAATGGCTACACCTTC. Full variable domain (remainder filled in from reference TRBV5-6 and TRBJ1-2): DAGVTQSPTHLIKTRGQQVTLRCSPKSGHDTVSWYQQALGQGPQFIFQYYEEEERQRGNFPDRFSGHQFPNYSSELNVNALLLGDSALYLCASNQRDRYNGYTFGSGTRLTVV.

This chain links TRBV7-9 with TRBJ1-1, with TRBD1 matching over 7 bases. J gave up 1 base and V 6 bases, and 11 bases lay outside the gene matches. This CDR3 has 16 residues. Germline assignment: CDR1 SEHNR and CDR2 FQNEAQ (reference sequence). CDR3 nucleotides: TGTGCCAGCAGTTCTTCTCCGGGACAGACGAACACTGAAGCTTTCTTT. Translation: CASSSSPGQTNTEAFF.

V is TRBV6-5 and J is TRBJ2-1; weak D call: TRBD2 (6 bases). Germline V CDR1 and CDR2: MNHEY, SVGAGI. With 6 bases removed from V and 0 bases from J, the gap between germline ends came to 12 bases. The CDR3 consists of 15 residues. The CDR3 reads CASRPGSYSYNEQFF. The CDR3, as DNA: TGTGCCAGCAGACCCGGGAGTTACTCCTACAATGAGCAGTTCTTC.

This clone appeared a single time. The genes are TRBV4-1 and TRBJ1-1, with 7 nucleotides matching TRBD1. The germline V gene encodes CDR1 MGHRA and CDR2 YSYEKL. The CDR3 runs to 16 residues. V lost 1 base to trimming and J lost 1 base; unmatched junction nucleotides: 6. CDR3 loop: CASSQVEGGWNTEAFF. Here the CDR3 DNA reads TGCGCCAGCAGCCAAGTAGAAGGGGGCTGGAACACTGAAGCTTTCTTT.

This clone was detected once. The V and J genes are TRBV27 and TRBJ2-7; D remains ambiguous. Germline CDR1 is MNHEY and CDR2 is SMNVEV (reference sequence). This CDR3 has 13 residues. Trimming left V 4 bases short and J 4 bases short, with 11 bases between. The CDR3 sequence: CASSSRVEYEQYF. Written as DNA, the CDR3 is TGTGCCAGCAGTTCCCGTGTTGAGTACGAGCAGTACTTC.

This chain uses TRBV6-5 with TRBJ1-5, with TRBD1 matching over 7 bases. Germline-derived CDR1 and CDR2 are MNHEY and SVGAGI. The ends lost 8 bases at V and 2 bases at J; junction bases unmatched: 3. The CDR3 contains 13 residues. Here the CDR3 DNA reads TGTGCCAGCGGGCAGGGGGGCAATCAGCCCCAGCATTTT. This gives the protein CASGQGGNQPQHF.

Here the CDR3 reads CAWSVRQGLRGYGYTF. The CDR3 DNA sequence: TGTGCCTGGAGTGTACGCCAGGGGCTGAGGGGATATGGCTACACCTTC. This chain connects TRBV30 to TRBJ1-2; D may be TRBD1 (6 bases). V gave up 0 bases and J gave up 5 bases, with 19 bases separating them. This CDR3 spans 16 amino acids. CDR1 GTSNPN and CDR2 SVGIG come from the germline V gene (reference sequence).

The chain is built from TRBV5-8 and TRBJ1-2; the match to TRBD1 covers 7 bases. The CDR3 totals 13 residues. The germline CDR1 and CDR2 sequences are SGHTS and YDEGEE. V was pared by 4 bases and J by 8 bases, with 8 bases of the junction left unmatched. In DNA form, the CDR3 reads TGTGCCAGCAGCCCGACAGGGCTGGGCGGCTACACCTTC. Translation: CASSPTGLGGYTF.

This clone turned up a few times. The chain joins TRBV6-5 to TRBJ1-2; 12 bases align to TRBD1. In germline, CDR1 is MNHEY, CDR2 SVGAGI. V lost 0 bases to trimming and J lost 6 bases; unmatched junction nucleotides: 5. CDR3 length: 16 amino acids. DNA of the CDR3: TGTGCCAGCAGTTACTCGGGGACAGGGGGCGCAGATGGCTACACCTTC. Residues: CASSYSGTGGADGYTF.